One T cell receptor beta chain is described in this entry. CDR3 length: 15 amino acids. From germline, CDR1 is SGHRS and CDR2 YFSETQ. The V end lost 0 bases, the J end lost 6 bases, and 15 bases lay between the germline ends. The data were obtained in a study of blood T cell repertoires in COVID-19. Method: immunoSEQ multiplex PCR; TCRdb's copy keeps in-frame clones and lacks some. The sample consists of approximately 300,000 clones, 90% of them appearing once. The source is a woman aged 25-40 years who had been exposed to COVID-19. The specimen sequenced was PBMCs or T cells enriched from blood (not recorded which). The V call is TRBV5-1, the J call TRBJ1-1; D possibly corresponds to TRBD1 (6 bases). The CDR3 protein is CASSLAAGAKAEAFF. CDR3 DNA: TGCGCCAGCAGCTTGGCGGCAGGGGCGAAGGCTGAAGCTTTCTTT.